This T cell receptor beta chain came from a study of T cell repertoires in cytomegalovirus infection. Overall study: Shared public TCR beta signatures pointed to both CMV infection and a matching HLA type. The study's findings and limits: Clonotypes of TCR beta that were HLA-C-restricted and CMV-specific dominated the ex vivo response.

Unmatched junction bases numbered 9, after V lost 1 base and J lost 9 bases. The length of the CDR3 is 14 residues. The germline V gene has CDR1 SGDLS and CDR2 YYNGEE. TCRdb fed the reads into MiXCR, producing one record per CDR3 protein. Among approximately 70,000 distinct CDR3 sequences listed, under 25% were seen once. Of note for this clonotype: The antigen remains undetermined.

Sample: PBMCs, sequenced either directly or after in vitro stimulation (not recorded which). The clonotype was recovered from a human donor in good health (CMV status not recorded). Some clones in this sample may be carry-over from other donors' samples. The chain uses TRBV9 and TRBJ2-5, with TRBD1 matching 7 bases. The CDR3 DNA reads as TGTGCCAGCAGCGTAAACCCCGAAGGGGGCGCCCAGTACTTC. It specifies CASSVNPEGGAQYF.